The 29 T cell receptor beta chains in this list originate from one sample, sequenced in a study of T cells in localized non-small cell lung cancer. Sequencing used immunoSEQ multiplex PCR; TCRdb keeps in-frame clones, though not all of them. In the table there are approximately 52,000 clones, 60% to 85% of which are singletons. The sequenced sample was peripheral blood, obtained before any cancer treatment. All receptors come from a man aged 35 to 70 with stage I squamous cell lung carcinoma.

This chain joins TRBV4-3 and TRBJ1-3, with D unclear. The length of the CDR3 is 16 residues. Trimming took off 0 bases at V and 7 bases at J, with 16 bases between the two ends. Per the germline V gene, CDR1 is LGHNA and CDR2 is YSLEER. The CDR3 loop is CASSQEVGGRSNTIYF. The CDR3 region has the DNA TGCGCCAGCAGCCAAGAGGTCGGAGGGAGAAGTAACACCATATATTTT.

V gene TRBV19 combines with J gene TRBJ1-3; D remains unclear. Germline lookup yields CDR1 LNHDA and CDR2 SQIVND (reference sequence). The CDR3 length is 14 residues. Trimming pared 10 bases from V and 1 base from J, leaving 14 bases between. The CDR3 loop reads CATIRGESGNTIYF. The CDR3 DNA reads TGTGCCACCATCCGAGGTGAATCTGGAAACACCATATATTTT.

The rearrangement links TRBV5-5 to TRBJ2-1; tentative D call: TRBD2 (6 bases). V shed 3 bases and J shed 0 bases, with 10 bases lying between them. The CDR3 contains 15 residues. Germline V gene lookup returns CDR1 SGHKS and CDR2 YYEKEE (reference sequence). This CDR3 is CASSSAGSSYNEQFF. Here the CDR3 DNA reads TGTGCCAGCAGCTCCGCGGGGAGCTCCTACAATGAGCAGTTCTTC. The whole variable domain, filled in from reference TRBV5-5 and TRBJ2-1, reads DAGVTQSPTHLIKTRGQQVTLRCSPISGHKSVSWYQQVLGQGPQFIFQYYEKEERGRGNFPDRFSARQFPNYSSELNVNALLLGDSALYLCASSSAGSSYNEQFFGPGTRLTVL.

V and J are TRBV4-3 and TRBJ2-1; D gene unclear. The CDR3 sequence is 14 residues long. V was pared by 3 bases and J by 2 bases, with 8 bases between. Per the germline V gene, CDR1 is LGHNA and CDR2 is YSLEER. The CDR3 nucleotides read TGCGCCAGCAGCCACCCGACGGCCTACAATGAGCAGTTCTTC. Protein product: CASSHPTAYNEQFF.

V gene TRBV4-1 combines with J gene TRBJ2-2, with a weak D call TRBD2 (6 bases). V was clipped by 2 bases and J by 5 bases, with 12 bases between them. This CDR3 has 15 amino acids. Looked up from germline, CDR1 is MGHRA and CDR2 is YSYEKL. The CDR3 sequence: CASSQRQGTTGELFF. In DNA, the CDR3 is TGCGCCAGCAGCCAAAGACAAGGGACTACCGGGGAGCTGTTTTTT.

The CDR3 coding sequence is TGTGCCAGCAGCTTAGCTGGGGGGAGGTTGGAGACCCAGTACTTC. The encoded protein is CASSLAGGRLETQYF. The rearrangement uses TRBV7-8 and TRBJ2-5, with D perhaps TRBD2 (6 bases). Per germline, CDR1 SGHVS and CDR2 FQNEAQ. The CDR3 has 15 amino acids. The V gene lost 0 bases and the J gene lost 5 bases, with 13 bases spanning the gap.

The chain couples TRBV28 to TRBJ2-7; D uncertain. The CDR3 has 14 amino acids. Germline values: CDR1 MDHEN, CDR2 SYDVKM. Trimming removed 3 bases at V and 0 bases at J, with 9 bases between. CDR3 sequence reads: CASSLAPSSYEQYF. CDR3 DNA sequence: TGTGCCAGCAGTTTGGCCCCTAGCTCCTACGAGCAGTACTTC.

The CDR3 sequence: CASRSGTGGNEQFF. The CDR3 DNA sequence: TGTGCCAGCAGGTCAGGGACAGGCGGGAATGAGCAGTTCTTC. The chain employs TRBV6-6 and TRBJ2-1; 8 nucleotides line up with TRBD1. CDR3 length equals 14 residues. V lost 6 bases and J lost 7; bases outside the gene matches: 8. CDR1 is MNHNY and CDR2 is SVGAGI in the germline V gene (reference sequence).

Concerning this clone: Given a far larger clone just one base away, this is likely a sequencing read error. Other DNA sequences in the sample encode the same CDR3. This chain uses TRBV11-2 with TRBJ1-1; 7 bases are a match to TRBD1. Germline trimming cut 5 bases from V and 0 bases from J; bases unmatched to any gene: 9. CDR1 and CDR2 from the germline V gene are SGHAT and FQNNGV. The CDR3 totals 16 residues. The DNA for the CDR3 is TGTGCCAGCAGCCAAGAACAGGGGTTTGTGAACACTGAAGCTTTCTTT. Its translation is CASSQEQGFVNTEAFF.

The genes are TRBV30 and TRBJ1-5; 8 positions agree with TRBD1. The CDR3 consists of 15 residues. Germline lookup yields CDR1 GTSNPN and CDR2 SVGIG (reference sequence). The V segment lost 3 bases and the J segment 4 bases; nucleotides outside the gene matches: 8. The DNA for the CDR3 is TGTGCCTGGAGCCTGACAGGGGTGGCGAATCAGCCCCAGCATTTT. This sequence encodes CAWSLTGVANQPQHF.

This rearrangement joins TRBV11-3 to TRBJ1-4; D not resolved. The germline V and J ends were trimmed by 5 bases and 8 bases, with 18 bases remaining between them. Germline loops: CDR1 SGHNT, CDR2 YENEEA. This CDR3 spans 15 amino acids. The CDR3 is CASSPSSGPGEKLFF. Here the CDR3 DNA reads TGTGCCAGCAGCCCGAGCTCAGGTCCGGGGGAAAAACTGTTTTTT.

The rearrangement links TRBV10-3 to TRBJ2-2, with D perhaps matching TRBD1 (6 bases). Germline V lookup: CDR1 ENHRY, CDR2 SYGVKD. The V end was cut by 2 bases, the J end by 2 bases, with 9 bases between. The CDR3 consists of 15 residues. CDR3 sequence reads: CAISETGLNTGELFF. CDR3 DNA sequence: TGTGCCATCAGTGAGACAGGGCTTAACACCGGGGAGCTGTTTTTT.

The V and J genes are TRBV11-2 and TRBJ2-1; 12 bases are a match to TRBD2. The germline CDR1 and CDR2 sequences are SGHAT and FQNNGV. The CDR3 is 16 amino acids. J gave up 4 bases and V 4 bases, and 5 bases lay outside the gene matches. The CDR3, as DNA: TGTGCCAGCAGCTCTAGCGGGGGGGCGTTTTACAATGAGCAGTTCTTC. It translates to CASSSSGGAFYNEQFF.

V gene TRBV10-3 combines with J gene TRBJ1-1, with D tentatively TRBD1 (6 bases). Germline CDR1 and CDR2: ENHRY and SYGVKD. Trimming removed 2 bases from V and 5 bases from J, with 15 bases in between. CDR3 size: 15 residues. The CDR3 reads CAISEGPDRRTEAFF. The DNA of the CDR3 is TGTGCCATCAGTGAGGGTCCAGACAGGCGGACTGAAGCTTTCTTT.

This clone was observed once. The chain links TRBV7-8 to TRBJ2-3; TRBD1 aligns across 10 bases. The CDR3 has 16 residues. V gave up 2 bases and J gave up 3 bases; unmatched junction bases: 5. CDR1 SGHVS and CDR2 FQNEAQ come from the germline V gene. This CDR3 is CASSLQRDRGTDTQYF. The CDR3, as DNA: TGTGCCAGCAGCTTACAAAGGGACAGGGGTACAGATACGCAGTATTTT.

The V call is TRBV28, the J call TRBJ2-2; D call uncertain. This CDR3 is 12 amino acids long. The germline gives CDR1 MDHEN, CDR2 SYDVKM. Trimming shortened V by 8 bases and J by 6 bases, and 10 bases separated the two germline ends. The CDR3 DNA reads as TGTGCCAGCGCTTTATTCGCCGGGGAGCTGTTTTTT. Translated, it gives CASALFAGELFF.

Concerning this clone: This sample includes further DNA sequences coding for the same CDR3. This sequence joins TRBV6-4 and TRBJ1-1; a possible D gene is TRBD1 (6 bases). Germline values: CDR1 MRHNA, CDR2 SNTAGT. V was shortened by 6 bases and J by 2 bases, with 10 bases between the two germline ends. The CDR3 extends over 13 amino acids. In DNA, the CDR3 is TGTGCCAGCAGAACACAGGGAAACACTGAAGCTTTCTTT. Amino acid sequence: CASRTQGNTEAFF.

V gene TRBV5-5 combines with J gene TRBJ1-1; maybe TRBD1 (5 bases). The germline V gene has CDR1 SGHKS and CDR2 YYEKEE (reference sequence). The CDR3 contains 12 residues. V lost 5 bases, J lost 4 bases, and 9 bases lay in between. DNA for the CDR3: TGTGCCAGCAGTAACGGGGGCACTGAAGCTTTCTTT. Translation: CASSNGGTEAFF.

The chain couples TRBV10-1 to TRBJ1-4, with D hard to call. Germline V CDR1 and CDR2: WNHNN, SYGVQD (reference sequence). V was cut by 8 bases and J by 2 bases, with 9 bases left in between. The CDR3 runs to 13 residues. CDR3 loop: CASPRSTNEKLFF. DNA for the CDR3: TGCGCCAGCCCCCGAAGTACTAATGAAAAACTGTTTTTT.

This rearrangement joins TRBV19 to TRBJ1-5, with D perhaps TRBD1 (6 bases). With 6 bases removed from V and 4 bases from J, the gap between germline ends came to 10 bases. Germline V gene lookup returns CDR1 LNHDA and CDR2 SQIVND (reference sequence). This CDR3 comprises 13 residues. CDR3 bases: TGTGCCAGTAGCCCAGACAGGAATCAGCCCCAGCATTTT. Its translation is CASSPDRNQPQHF. Supplemented by reference TRBV19 and TRBJ1-5, the full variable domain reads DGGITQSPKYLFRKEGQNVTLSCEQNLNHDAMYWYRQDPGQGLRLIYYSQIVNDFQKGDIAEGYSVSREKKESFPLTVTSAQKNPTAFYLCASSPDRNQPQHFGDGTRLSIL.

The chain uses TRBV5-1 and TRBJ1-4; 9 bases are shared with TRBD1. The CDR3 contains 15 residues. Losses at the gene ends were 0 bases for V and 5 bases for J; bases not matched to a gene: 2. Germline V gives CDR1 SGHRS, CDR2 YFSETQ. DNA of the CDR3: TGCGCCAGCAGCTTGGGAGGGACAGGGAATGAAAAACTGTTTTTT. This sequence encodes CASSLGGTGNEKLFF.

This sequence joins TRBV28 and TRBJ1-1; D might be TRBD1 (5 bases). Between the trimmed V and J ends, which lost 8 bases and 0 bases, there was a span of 13 bases. CDR1 MDHEN and CDR2 SYDVKM come from the germline V gene. CDR3 length: 14 amino acids. The chain's CDR3 is CASQSRGLNTEAFF. As DNA, the CDR3 is TGTGCCAGCCAGTCTAGGGGCCTGAACACTGAAGCTTTCTTT.

The chain couples TRBV4-1 to TRBJ2-1; D is unclear. Germline V lookup: CDR1 MGHRA, CDR2 YSYEKL. With 1 base removed from V and 7 bases from J, the gap between germline ends came to 17 bases. The CDR3 consists of 16 residues. The CDR3 DNA reads TGCGCCAGCAGCCAAGGGTCCGTTTTGACGATGAATGAGCAGTTCTTC. Protein: CASSQGSVLTMNEQFF.

The V and J genes are TRBV20-1 and TRBJ1-2; no clear D. Trimming pared 6 bases from V and 3 bases from J, leaving 2 bases between. This CDR3 comprises 9 residues. Germline CDR1 and CDR2: DFQATT and SNEGSKA (reference sequence). The CDR3 DNA is TGCAGTGCAGACTATGGCTACACCTTC. Residues: CSADYGYTF.

The V gene is TRBV29-1, the J gene TRBJ1-1; D uncertain. CDR3 length: 14 amino acids. V lost 7 bases to trimming and J lost 0 bases, with 15 bases between them. Germline CDR1 is SQVTM and CDR2 is ANQGSEA. The CDR3 reads CSGALGQLNTEAFF. As DNA, the CDR3 is TGCAGCGGGGCGTTAGGGCAGCTGAACACTGAAGCTTTCTTT.

This chain links TRBV21-1 with TRBJ2-5. TRBV21-1 is a recognized pseudogene. This CDR3 is 17 amino acids long. The CDR3, as DNA: TGTGCCAGCAGCAAAGATTGGGGGGCCGCACCACAAGAGACCCAGTACTTC. Translating gives CASSKDWGAAPQETQYF.

V gene TRBV5-8 combines with J gene TRBJ1-1; D remains ambiguous. Germline V gene sequence: CDR1 SGHTS, CDR2 YDEGEE. Trimming left V 2 bases short and J 4 bases short, with 9 bases between. This CDR3 is 13 amino acids long. The CDR3 protein is CASSLRLTTEAFF. CDR3 in DNA: TGTGCCAGCAGCTTACGGCTGACCACTGAAGCTTTCTTT.

This chain links TRBV6-6 with TRBJ1-4; the D is unclear. The ends were cut back, 0 bases at V and 5 bases at J, with 7 bases in the middle. This CDR3 comprises 14 residues. CDR1 MNHNY and CDR2 SVGAGI come from the germline V gene (reference sequence). The CDR3 coding sequence is TGTGCCAGCAGTTACTCGAATGGGAATGAAAAACTGTTTTTT. This sequence encodes CASSYSNGNEKLFF.

This rearrangement joins TRBV18 to TRBJ1-1; 7 nucleotides align to TRBD1. Germline trimming cut 9 bases from V and 4 bases from J; bases unmatched to any gene: 11. Germline V CDR1 and CDR2: KGHSH, LQKENI. The CDR3 sequence is 14 residues long. The DNA of the CDR3 is TGTGCCAGTACCGAGACAGGGTCAGGCACTGAAGCTTTCTTT. Translation gives CASTETGSGTEAFF.